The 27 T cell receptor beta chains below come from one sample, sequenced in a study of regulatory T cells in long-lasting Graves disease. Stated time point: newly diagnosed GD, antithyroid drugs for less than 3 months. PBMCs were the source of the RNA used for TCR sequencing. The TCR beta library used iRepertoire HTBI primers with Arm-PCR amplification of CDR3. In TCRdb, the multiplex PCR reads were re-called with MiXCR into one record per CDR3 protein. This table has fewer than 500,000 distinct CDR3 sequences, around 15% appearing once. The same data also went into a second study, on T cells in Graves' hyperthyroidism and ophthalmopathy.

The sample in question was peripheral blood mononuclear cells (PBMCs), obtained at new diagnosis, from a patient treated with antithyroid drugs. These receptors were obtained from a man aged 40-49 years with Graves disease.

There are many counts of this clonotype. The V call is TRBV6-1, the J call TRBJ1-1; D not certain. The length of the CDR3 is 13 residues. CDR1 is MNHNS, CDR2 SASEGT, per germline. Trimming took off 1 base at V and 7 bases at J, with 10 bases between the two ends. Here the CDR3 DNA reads TGTGCCAGCAGTGAAGAAGGGTGGCTTGAAGCTTTCTTT. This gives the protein CASSEEGWLEAFF.

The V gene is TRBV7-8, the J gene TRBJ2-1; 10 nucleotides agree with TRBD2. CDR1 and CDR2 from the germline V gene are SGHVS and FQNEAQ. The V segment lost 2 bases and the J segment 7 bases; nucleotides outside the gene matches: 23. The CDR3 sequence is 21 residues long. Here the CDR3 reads CASSLIAKASGSLIRRNEQFF. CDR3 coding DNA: TGTGCCAGCAGCTTAATAGCTAAGGCTAGCGGGAGTTTGATACGTCGGAATGAGCAGTTCTTC. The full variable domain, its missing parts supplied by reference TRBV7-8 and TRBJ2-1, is GAGVSQSPRYKVAKRGQDVALRCDPISGHVSLFWYQQALGQGPEFLTYFQNEAQLDKSGLPSDRFFAERPEGSVSTLKIQRTQQEDSAVYLCASSLIAKASGSLIRRNEQFFGPGTRLTVL.

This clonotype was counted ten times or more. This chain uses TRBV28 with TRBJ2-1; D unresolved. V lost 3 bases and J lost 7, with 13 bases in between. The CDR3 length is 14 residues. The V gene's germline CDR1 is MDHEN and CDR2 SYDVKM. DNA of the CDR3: TGTGCCAGCAGTTTGGGTCCCACGGCGAATGAGCAGTTCTTC. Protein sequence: CASSLGPTANEQFF.

The CDR3, as DNA: TGTGCCAGTAGTATTCGGACAGGGGACAATCAGCCCCAGCATTTT. As protein: CASSIRTGDNQPQHF. This sequence joins TRBV19 and TRBJ1-5; 9 bases match TRBD1. This CDR3 region has 15 residues. The V and J ends lost 3 bases and 3 bases, in that order; junction bases with no gene match: 3. Germline values: CDR1 LNHDA, CDR2 SQIVND (reference sequence).

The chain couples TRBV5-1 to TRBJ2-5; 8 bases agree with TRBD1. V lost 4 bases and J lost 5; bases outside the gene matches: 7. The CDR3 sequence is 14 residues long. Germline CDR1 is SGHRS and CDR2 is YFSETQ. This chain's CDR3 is CASSDGQGVETQYF. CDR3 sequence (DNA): TGCGCCAGCAGCGACGGACAGGGAGTGGAGACCCAGTACTTC.

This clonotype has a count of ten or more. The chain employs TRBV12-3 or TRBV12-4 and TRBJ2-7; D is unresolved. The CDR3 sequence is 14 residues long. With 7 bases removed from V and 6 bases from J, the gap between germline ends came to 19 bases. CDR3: CASTDDGLSFEQYF. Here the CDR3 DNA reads TGTGCCAGCACCGACGACGGCCTATCATTCGAGCAGTACTTC.

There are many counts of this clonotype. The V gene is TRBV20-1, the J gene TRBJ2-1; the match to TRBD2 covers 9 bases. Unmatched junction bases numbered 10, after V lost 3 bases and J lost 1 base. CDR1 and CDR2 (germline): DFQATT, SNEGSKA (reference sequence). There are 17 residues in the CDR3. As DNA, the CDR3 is TGCAGTGCTAGTTTCCTCGGCGGGAGGGGATCCTACAATGAGCAGTTCTTC. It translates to CSASFLGGRGSYNEQFF.

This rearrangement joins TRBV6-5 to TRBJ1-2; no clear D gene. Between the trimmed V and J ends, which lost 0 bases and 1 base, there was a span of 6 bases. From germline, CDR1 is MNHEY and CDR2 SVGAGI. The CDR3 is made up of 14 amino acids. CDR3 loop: CASSYSTDNYGYTF. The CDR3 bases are TGTGCCAGCAGTTACTCGACGGATAACTATGGCTACACCTTC.

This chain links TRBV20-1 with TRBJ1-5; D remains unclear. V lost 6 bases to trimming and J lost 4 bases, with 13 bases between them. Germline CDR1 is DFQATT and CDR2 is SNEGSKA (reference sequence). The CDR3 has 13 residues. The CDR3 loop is CSAMDGPNQPQHF. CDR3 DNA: TGCAGTGCCATGGACGGACCAAATCAGCCCCAGCATTTT.

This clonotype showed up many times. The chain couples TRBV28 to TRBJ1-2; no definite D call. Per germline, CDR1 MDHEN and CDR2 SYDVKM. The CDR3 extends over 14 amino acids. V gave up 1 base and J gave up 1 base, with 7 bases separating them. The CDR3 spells CASSLSANNYGYTF. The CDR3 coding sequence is TGTGCCAGCAGTTTATCCGCGAATAACTATGGCTACACCTTC.

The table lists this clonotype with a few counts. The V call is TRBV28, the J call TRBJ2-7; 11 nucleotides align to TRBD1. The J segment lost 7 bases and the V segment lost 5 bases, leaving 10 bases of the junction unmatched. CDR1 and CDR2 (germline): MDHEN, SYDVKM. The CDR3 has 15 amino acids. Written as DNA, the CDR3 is TGTGCCAGCAGTAGGTGGACAGGGGGCGCGGAGGAGCAGTACTTC. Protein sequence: CASSRWTGGAEEQYF. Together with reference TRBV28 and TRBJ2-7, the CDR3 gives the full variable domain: DVKVTQSSRYLVKRTGEKVFLECVQDMDHENMFWYRQDPGLGLRLIYFSYDVKMKEKGDIPEGYSVSREKKERFSLILESASTNQTSMYLCASSRWTGGAEEQYFGPGTRLTVT.

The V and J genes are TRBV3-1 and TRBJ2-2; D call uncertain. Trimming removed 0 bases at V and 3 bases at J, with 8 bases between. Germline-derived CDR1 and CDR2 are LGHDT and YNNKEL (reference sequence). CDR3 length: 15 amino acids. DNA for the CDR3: TGTGCCAGCAGCCAAGATCAGTGGTACACCGGGGAGCTGTTTTTT. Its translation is CASSQDQWYTGELFF.

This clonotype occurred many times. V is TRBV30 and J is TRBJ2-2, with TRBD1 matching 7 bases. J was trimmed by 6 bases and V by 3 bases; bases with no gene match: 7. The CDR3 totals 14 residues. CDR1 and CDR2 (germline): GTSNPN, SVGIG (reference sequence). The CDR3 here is CAWRETGFAGELFF. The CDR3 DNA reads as TGTGCCTGGAGGGAGACAGGGTTCGCCGGGGAGCTGTTTTTT.

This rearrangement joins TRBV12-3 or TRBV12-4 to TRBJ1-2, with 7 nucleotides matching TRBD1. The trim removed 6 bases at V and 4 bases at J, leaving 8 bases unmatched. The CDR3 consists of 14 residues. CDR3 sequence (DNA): TGTGCCAGCAGGTACCGGGACAGCCTCTATGGCTACACCTTC. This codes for CASRYRDSLYGYTF.

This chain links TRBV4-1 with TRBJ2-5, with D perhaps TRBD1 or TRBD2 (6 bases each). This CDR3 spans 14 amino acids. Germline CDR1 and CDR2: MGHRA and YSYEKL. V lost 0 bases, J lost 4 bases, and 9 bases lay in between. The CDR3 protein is CASSQDPGAETQYF. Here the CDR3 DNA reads TGCGCCAGCAGCCAAGACCCGGGGGCAGAGACCCAGTACTTC.

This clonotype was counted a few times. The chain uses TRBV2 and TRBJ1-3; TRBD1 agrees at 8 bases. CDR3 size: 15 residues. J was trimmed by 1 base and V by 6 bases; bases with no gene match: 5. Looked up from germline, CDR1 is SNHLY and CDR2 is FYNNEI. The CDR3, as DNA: TGTGCCAGCAGGGGGGACAGGAGGTCTGGAAACACCATATATTTT. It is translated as CASRGDRRSGNTIYF.

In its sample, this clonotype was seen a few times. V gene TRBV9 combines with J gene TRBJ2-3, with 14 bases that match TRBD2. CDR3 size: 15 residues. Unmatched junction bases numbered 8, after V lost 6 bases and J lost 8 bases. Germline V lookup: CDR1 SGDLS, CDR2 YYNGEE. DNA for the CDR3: TGTGCCAGCAAATCGACTAGCGGGAGGGGAGGTACGCAGTATTTT. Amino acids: CASKSTSGRGGTQYF.

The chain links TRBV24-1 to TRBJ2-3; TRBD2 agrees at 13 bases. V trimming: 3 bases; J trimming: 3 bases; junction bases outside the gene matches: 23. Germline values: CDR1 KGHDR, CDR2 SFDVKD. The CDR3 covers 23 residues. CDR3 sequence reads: CATSDHRRSGRRTSGSLTDTQYF. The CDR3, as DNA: TGTGCCACCAGTGATCACAGGCGATCCGGACGCAGGACTAGCGGGAGCTTAACAGATACGCAGTATTTT.

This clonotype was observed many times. CDR3 nucleotides: TGTGCCAGCTCACCTATTCGTTTTCATGAGCAGTTCTTC. The encoded protein is CASSPIRFHEQFF. The rearrangement uses TRBV18 and TRBJ2-1; D remains unclear. From germline, CDR1 is KGHSH and CDR2 LQKENI. The CDR3 sequence is 13 residues long. V was cut by 3 bases and J by 8 bases, with 11 bases left in between. The full variable domain, with the rest looked up from reference TRBV18 and TRBJ2-1, is NAGVMQNPRHLVRRRGQEARLRCSPMKGHSHVYWYRQLPEEGLKFMVYLQKENIIDESGMPKERFSAEFPKEGPSILRIQQVVRGDSAAYFCASSPIRFHEQFFGPGTRLTVL.

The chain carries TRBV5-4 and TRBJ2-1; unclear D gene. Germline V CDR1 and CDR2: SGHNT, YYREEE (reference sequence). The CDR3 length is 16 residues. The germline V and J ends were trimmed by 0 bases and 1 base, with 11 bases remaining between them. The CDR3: CASSLDAPTSYNEQFF. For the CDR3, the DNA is TGTGCCAGCAGCTTGGATGCTCCTACATCCTACAATGAGCAGTTCTTC.

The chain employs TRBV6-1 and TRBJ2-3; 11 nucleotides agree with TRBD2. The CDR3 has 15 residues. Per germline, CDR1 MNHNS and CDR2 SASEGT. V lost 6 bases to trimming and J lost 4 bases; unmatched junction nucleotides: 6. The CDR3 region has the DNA TGTGCCAGCAGACCGACTAGCGGGAACGCAGATACGCAGTATTTT. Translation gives CASRPTSGNADTQYF.

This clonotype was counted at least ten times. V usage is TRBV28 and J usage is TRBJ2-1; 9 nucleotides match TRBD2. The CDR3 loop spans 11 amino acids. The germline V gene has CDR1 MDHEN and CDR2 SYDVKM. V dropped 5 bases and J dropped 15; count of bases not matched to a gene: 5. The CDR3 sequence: CASSPSGMAFF. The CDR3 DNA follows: TGTGCCAGCAGTCCTAGCGGGATGGCGTTCTTC.

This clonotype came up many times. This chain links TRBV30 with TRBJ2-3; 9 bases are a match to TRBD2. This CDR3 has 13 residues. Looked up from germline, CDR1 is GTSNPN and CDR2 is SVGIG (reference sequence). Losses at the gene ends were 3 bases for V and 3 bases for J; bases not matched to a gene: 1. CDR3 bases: TGTGCCTGGAGAACTAGCGGGACAGATACGCAGTATTTT. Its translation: CAWRTSGTDTQYF.

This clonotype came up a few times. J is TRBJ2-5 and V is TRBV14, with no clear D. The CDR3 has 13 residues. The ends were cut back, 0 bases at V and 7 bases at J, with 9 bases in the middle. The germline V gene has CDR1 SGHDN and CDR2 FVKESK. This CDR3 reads CASSQDPYGTQYF. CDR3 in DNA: TGTGCCAGCAGCCAAGACCCCTATGGGACCCAGTACTTC.

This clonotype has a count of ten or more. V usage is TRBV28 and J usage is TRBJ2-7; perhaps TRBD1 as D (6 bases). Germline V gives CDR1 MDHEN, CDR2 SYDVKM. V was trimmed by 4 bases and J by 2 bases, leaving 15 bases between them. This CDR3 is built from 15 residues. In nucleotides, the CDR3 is TGTGCCAGCAGTTCCCCCCGCAGGGGACCCTACGAGCAGTACTTC. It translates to CASSSPRRGPYEQYF.

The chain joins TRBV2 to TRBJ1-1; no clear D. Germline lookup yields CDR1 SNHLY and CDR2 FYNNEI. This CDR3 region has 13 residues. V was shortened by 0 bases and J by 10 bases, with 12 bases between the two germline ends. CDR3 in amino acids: CASSEALRPTAFF. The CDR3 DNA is TGTGCCAGCAGTGAAGCGTTGAGGCCTACAGCTTTCTTT.

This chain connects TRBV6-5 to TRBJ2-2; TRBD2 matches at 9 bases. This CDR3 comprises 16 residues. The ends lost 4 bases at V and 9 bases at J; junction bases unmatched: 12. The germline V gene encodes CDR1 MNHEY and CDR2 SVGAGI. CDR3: CASSSPGLAFARELFF. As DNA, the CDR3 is TGTGCCAGCAGTTCTCCGGGACTAGCATTTGCGAGGGAGCTGTTTTTT.